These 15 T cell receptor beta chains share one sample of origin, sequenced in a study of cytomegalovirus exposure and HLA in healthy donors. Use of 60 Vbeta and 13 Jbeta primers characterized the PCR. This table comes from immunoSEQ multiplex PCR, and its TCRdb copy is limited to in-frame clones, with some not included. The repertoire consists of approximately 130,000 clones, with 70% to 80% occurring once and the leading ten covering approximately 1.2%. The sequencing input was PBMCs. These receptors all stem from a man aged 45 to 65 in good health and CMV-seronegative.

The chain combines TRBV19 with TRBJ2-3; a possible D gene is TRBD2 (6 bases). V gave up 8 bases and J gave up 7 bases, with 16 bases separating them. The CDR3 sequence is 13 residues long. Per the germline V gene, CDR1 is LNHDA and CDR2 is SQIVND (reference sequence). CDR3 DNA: TGTGCCAGTCGAAAGGACGGGGGTTATACGCAGTATTTT. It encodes CASRKDGGYTQYF.

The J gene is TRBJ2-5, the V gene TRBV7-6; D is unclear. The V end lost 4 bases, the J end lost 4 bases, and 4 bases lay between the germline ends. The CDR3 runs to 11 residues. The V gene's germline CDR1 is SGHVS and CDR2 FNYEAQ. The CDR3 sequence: CASSYTETQYF. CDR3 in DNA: TGTGCCAGCAGCTACACAGAGACCCAGTACTTC.

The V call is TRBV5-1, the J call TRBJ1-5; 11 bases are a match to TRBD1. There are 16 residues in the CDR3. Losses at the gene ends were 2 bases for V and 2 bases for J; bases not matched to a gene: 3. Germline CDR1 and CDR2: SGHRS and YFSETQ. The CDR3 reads CASSLGQGAGNQPQHF. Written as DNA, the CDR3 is TGCGCCAGCAGCTTAGGACAGGGGGCCGGCAATCAGCCCCAGCATTTT.

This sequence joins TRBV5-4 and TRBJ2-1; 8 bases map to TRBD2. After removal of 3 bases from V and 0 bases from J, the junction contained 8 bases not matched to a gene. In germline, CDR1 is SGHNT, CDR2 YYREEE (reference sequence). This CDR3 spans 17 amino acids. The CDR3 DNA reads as TGTGCCAGCAGCTCGGGGGGGCCTGCGAGCTCCTACAATGAGCAGTTCTTC. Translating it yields CASSSGGPASSYNEQFF. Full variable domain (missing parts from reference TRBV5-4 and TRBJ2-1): ETGVTQSPTHLIKTRGQQVTLRCSSQSGHNTVSWYQQALGQGPQFIFQYYREEENGRGNFPPRFSGLQFPNYSSELNVNALELDDSALYLCASSSGGPASSYNEQFFGPGTRLTVL.

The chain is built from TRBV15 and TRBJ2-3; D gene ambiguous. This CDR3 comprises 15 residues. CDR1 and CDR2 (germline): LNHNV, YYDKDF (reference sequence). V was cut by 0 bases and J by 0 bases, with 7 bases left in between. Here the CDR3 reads CATSREQQSTDTQYF. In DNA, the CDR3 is TGTGCCACCAGCAGAGAACAGCAAAGCACAGATACGCAGTATTTT.

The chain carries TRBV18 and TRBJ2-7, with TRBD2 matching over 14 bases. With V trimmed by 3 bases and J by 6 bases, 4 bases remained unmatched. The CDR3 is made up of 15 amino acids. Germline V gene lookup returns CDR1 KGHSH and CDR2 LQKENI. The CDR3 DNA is TGTGCCAGCTCACCCGGGACTAGCGGGAGAGGCGAGCAGTACTTC. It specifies CASSPGTSGRGEQYF.

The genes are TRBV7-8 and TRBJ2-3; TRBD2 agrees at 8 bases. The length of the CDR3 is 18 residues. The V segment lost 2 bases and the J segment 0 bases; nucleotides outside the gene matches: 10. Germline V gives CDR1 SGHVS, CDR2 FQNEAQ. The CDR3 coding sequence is TGTGCCAGCAGCTTATTCCGAGTAGCGGGATCTAGCACAGATACGCAGTATTTT. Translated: CASSLFRVAGSSTDTQYF.

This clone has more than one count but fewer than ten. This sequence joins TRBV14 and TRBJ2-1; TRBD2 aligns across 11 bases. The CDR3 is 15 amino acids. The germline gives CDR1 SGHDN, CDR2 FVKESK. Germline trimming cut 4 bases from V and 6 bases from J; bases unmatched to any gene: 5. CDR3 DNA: TGTGCCAGCAGCCCACGACTAGCGGGGTCCAATGAGCAGTTCTTC. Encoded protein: CASSPRLAGSNEQFF.

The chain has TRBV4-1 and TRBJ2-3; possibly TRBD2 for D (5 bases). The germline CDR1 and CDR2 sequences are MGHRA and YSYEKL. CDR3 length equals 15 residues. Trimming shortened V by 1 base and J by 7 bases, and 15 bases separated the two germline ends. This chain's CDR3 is CASSQAPGGPYTQYF. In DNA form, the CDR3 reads TGCGCCAGCAGCCAAGCCCCAGGAGGTCCATATACGCAGTATTTT.

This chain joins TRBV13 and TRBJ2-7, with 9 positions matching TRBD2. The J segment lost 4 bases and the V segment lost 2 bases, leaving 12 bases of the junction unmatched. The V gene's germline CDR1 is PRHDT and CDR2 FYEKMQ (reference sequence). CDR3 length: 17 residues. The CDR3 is CASSLKLGLAGSYEQYF. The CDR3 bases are TGTGCCAGCAGCTTAAAACTCGGGCTAGCGGGATCTTACGAGCAGTACTTC.

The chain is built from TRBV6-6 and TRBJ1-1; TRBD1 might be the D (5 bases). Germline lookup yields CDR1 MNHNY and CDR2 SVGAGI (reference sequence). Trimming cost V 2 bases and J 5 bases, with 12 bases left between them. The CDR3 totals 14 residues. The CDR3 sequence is CASSYGGDGTEAFF. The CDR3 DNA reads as TGTGCCAGCAGTTACGGGGGGGATGGGACTGAAGCTTTCTTT.

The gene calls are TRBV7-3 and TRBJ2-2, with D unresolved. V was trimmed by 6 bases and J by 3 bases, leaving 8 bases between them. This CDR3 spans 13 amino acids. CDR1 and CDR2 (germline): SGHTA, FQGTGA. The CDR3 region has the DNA TGTGCCAGCAGGTCCGCGGACACCGGGGAGCTGTTTTTT. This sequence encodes CASRSADTGELFF. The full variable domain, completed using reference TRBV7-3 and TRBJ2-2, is GAGVSQTPSNKVTEKGKYVELRCDPISGHTALYWYRQSLGQGPEFLIYFQGTGAADDSGLPNDRFFAVRPEGSVSTLKIQRTERGDSAVYLCASRSADTGELFFGEGSRLTVL.

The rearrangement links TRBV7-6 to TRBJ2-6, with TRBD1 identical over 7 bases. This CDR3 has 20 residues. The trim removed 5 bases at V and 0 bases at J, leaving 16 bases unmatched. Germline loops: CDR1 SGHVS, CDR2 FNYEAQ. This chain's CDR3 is CASSAKSTGTALSGANVLTF. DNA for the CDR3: TGTGCCAGCAGCGCGAAATCTACCGGGACAGCCCTCTCTGGGGCCAACGTCCTGACTTTC.

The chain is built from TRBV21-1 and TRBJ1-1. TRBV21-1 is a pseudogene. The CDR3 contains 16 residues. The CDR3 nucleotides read TGTGCCAGCAGCAAAGTGGAGGGTCTCATGAACACTGAAGCTTTCTTT. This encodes CASSKVEGLMNTEAFF.

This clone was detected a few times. CDR3: CASRSGTSGTYNEQFF. CDR3 in DNA: TGTGCCAGCAGGTCCGGGACTAGCGGAACTTACAATGAGCAGTTCTTC. The chain combines TRBV28 with TRBJ2-1; 11 nucleotides align to TRBD2. The CDR3 loop spans 16 amino acids. Germline assignment: CDR1 MDHEN and CDR2 SYDVKM. The junction had 8 bases not matched to a gene; V was cut back by 6 bases and J by 4 bases.